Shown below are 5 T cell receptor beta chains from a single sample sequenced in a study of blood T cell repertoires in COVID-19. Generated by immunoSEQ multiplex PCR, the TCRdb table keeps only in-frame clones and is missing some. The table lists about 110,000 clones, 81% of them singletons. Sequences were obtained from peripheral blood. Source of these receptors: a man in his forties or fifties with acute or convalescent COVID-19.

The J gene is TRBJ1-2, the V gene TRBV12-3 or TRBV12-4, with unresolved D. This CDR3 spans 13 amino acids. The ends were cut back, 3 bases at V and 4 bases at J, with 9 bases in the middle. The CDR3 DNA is TGTGCCAGCAGTTTTGTGGGGAGCTATGGCTACACCTTC. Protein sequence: CASSFVGSYGYTF.

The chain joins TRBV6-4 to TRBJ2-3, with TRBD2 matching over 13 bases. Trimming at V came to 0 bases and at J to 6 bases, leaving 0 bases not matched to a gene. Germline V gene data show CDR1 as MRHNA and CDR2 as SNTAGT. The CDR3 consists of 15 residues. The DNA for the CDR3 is TGTGCCAGCAGTGACTCGACTAGCGGGGGGGATACGCAGTATTTT. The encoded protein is CASSDSTSGGDTQYF.

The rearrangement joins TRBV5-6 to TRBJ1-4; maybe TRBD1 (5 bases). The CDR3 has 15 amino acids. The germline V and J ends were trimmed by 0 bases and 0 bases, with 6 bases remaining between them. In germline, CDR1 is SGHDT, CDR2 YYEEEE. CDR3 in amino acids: CASSLGQTTNEKLFF. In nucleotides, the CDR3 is TGTGCCAGCAGCTTGGGACAGACAACTAATGAAAAACTGTTTTTT.

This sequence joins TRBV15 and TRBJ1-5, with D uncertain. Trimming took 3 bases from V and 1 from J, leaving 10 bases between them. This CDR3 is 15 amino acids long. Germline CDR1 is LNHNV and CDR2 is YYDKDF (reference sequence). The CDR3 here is CATSRRERSNQPQHF. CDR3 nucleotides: TGTGCCACCAGCAGGAGGGAGAGGAGCAATCAGCCCCAGCATTTT.

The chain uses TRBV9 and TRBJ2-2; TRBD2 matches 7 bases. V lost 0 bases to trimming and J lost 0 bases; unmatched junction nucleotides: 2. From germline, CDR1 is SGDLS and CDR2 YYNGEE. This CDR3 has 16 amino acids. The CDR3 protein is CASSVGGGANTGELFF. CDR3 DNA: TGTGCCAGCAGCGTAGGTGGGGGGGCGAACACCGGGGAGCTGTTTTTT.